The clone carrying this T cell receptor beta chain was seen more than once but under ten times. Its specificity is not known. The data were obtained in a study of blood T cells in healthy people across ages. Whole-study results and caveats: A strong correlation was found between TCR beta diversity and the percentage of naive T cells. Older age coincided with a roughly linear decline in TCR beta diversity per million T cells.

V was clipped by 2 bases and J by 2 bases, with 16 bases between them. The germline gives CDR1 ENHRY, CDR2 SYGVKD. This CDR3 contains 17 residues. PCR was performed a second time for roughly 7 to 12 cycles using a sample-barcoded 5' primer and a J-beta primer mix. Any given sample supplied a minimum of 3 million CDR3-containing paired-end reads. One entry per CDR3 protein results from TCRdb running MiXCR on the 5' RACE reads. Altogether around 990,000 distinct CDR3 sequences are present, roughly two fifths being singletons, with the ten largest covering about an eighth. Sequenced material: blood. The V gene is TRBV10-3, the J gene TRBJ1-5; D is uncertain. The receptor was isolated from a man between 18 and 35 years old in good health. This CDR3 is CAISERSAGYGNQPQHF. The CDR3 DNA sequence: TGTGCCATCAGTGAGAGGTCGGCGGGGTACGGCAATCAGCCCCAGCATTTT.